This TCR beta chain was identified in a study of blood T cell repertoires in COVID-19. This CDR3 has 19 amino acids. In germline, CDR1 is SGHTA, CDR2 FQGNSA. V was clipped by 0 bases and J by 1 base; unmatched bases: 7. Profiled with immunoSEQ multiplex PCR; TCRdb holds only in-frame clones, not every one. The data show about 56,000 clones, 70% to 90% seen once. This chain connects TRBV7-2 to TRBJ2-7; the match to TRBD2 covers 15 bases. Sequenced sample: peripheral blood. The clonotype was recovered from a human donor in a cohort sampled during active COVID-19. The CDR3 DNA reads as TGTGCCAGCAGCTTAGCGGGGACTAGCGGGGGGAAAGGTTCCTACGAGCAGTACTTC. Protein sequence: CASSLAGTSGGKGSYEQYF.